These T cell receptor beta chains were read from a single sample in a study of circulating and synovial CD4+ cells in juvenile arthritis. The table came from immunoSEQ multiplex PCR; TCRdb's copy has only in-frame clones and leaves some out. The sample holds about 36,000 clones, roughly 94% seen once. Material: CD4+ T cells from blood. These receptors were collected from a human donor with juvenile idiopathic arthritis. Each CDR3 is given with its conserved first and last residue.

>TRBJ1-5|TRBV27
CASKAQDRSSNQPQHF
>TRBJ2-1|TRBV6-6
CASSPGQGIENEQFF
>TRBJ2-1|TRBV18
CASSPLAGGYNEQFF
>TRBJ2-7|TRBV5-5
CASSPGYSETYEQYF
>TRBJ2-6|TRBV9
CASSVSFGANVLTF
>TRBJ1-5|TRBV7-2
CASSHISIGGNQPQHF
>TRBJ2-4|TRBV5-1
CASRPRSTEILAKNIQYF
>TRBJ2-7|TRBV7-2
CASSLAGPSYEQYF
>TRBJ1-2|TRBV7-9
CASGKERTGSLYGYTF
>TRBJ2-5|TRBV7-9
CASSFPGTGVETQYF
>TRBJ2-2|TRBV18
CASSPVARGNPNTGELFF
>.|TRBV7-6
CASSLAALSYEQYF
>TRBJ1-2|TRBV5-1
CASSTGTGVGNYGYTF
>TRBJ2-5|TRBV11-3
CASSSQADGFEETQYF